The T cell receptor (beta chain) described here comes from a study of fetal regulatory T cell absence and autoimmunity. The CDR3 runs 15 residues. TCRdb's table, derived via immunoSEQ multiplex PCR, lists solely in-frame clones and lacks some. The sample includes about 50,000 clones, around 85% of them seen just once. This receptor was identified in a newborn boy with IPEX syndrome. Sequencing input: cord blood. The chain uses TRBV21-1 and TRBJ1-2; the table's D call, TRBD1, was not checked against the DNA. TRBV21-1 is annotated as a pseudogene. CDR3 sequence: CASSKGGQGGGGYTF. CDR3 nucleotides: TGTGCCAGCAGCAAAGGTGGACAGGGAGGAGGTGGCTACACCTTC.